This section outlines one T cell receptor (beta chain) sequence together with its context. What it recognizes is unknown. Data came from immunoSEQ multiplex PCR; TCRdb stores just in-frame clones and leaves some out. This sample has several thousand clones, with 75% to 85% found just once. The CDR3 spans 13 residues. Trimming removed 4 bases from V and 9 bases from J, with 13 bases in between. Germline lookup yields CDR1 SGHAT and CDR2 FQDESV (reference sequence). These data belong to a study of immune evolution from preneoplasia to lung adenocarcinoma. General study points: Compared with EGFR-mutant or double wild-type lesions, KRAS-mutant nodules were more clonal.

Each case's diagnosis was confirmed by two pathologists on H&E. This chain joins TRBV11-1 and TRBJ2-1; TRBD1 is a possible D gene (6 bases). This receptor was identified in a donor at least 70 years old with lung adenocarcinoma. Sequenced input: FFPE lung adenocarcinoma in situ tissue. Written as DNA, the CDR3 is TGTGCCAGCAGCTGGGGGCCCCAAGGTGAGCAGTTCTTC. Protein sequence: CASSWGPQGEQFF. The variable domain in full, completed from reference TRBV11-1 and TRBJ2-1, reads EAEVAQSPRYKITEKSQAVAFWCDPISGHATLYWYRQILGQGPELLVQFQDESVVDDSQLPKDRFSAERLKGVDSTLKIQPAELGDSAMYLCASSWGPQGEQFFGPGTRLTVL.